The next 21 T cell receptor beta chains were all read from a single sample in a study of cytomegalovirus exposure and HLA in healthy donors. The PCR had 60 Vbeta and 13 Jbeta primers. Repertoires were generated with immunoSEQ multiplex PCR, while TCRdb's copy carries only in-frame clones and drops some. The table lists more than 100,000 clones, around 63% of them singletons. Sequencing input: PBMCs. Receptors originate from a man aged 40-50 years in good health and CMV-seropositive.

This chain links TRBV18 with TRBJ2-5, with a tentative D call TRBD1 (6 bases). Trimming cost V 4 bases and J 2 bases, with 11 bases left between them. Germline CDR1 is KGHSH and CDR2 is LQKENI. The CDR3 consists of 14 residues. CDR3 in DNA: TGTGCCAGCTCACGCACAGGGACGCAAGAGACCCAGTACTTC. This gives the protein CASSRTGTQETQYF.

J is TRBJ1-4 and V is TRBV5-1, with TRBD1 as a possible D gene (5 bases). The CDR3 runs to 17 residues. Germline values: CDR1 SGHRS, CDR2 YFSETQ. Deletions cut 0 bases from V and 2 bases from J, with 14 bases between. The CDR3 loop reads CASSLGRPGATNEKLFF. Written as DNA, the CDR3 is TGCGCCAGCAGCTTGGGACGCCCTGGGGCGACTAATGAAAAACTGTTTTTT.

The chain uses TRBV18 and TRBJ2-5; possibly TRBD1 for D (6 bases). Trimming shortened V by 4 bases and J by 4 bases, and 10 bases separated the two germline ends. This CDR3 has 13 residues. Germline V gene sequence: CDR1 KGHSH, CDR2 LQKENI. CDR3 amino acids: CASSQRTAETQYF. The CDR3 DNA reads TGTGCCAGCTCACAGCGGACAGCAGAGACCCAGTACTTC.

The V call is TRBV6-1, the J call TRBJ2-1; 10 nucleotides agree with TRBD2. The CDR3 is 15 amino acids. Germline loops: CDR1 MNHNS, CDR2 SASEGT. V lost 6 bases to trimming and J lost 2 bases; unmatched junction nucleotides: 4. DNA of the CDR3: TGTGCCAGCAGCCAGAGCGGGAGGGCCTACAATGAGCAGTTCTTC. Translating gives CASSQSGRAYNEQFF.

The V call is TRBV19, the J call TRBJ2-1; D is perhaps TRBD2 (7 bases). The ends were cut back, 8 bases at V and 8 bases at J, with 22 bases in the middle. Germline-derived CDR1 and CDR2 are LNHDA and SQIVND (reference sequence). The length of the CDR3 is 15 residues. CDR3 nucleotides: TGTGCCAGTCGGTCCACAGGGACTATACGCGATGAGCAGTTCTTC. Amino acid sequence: CASRSTGTIRDEQFF.

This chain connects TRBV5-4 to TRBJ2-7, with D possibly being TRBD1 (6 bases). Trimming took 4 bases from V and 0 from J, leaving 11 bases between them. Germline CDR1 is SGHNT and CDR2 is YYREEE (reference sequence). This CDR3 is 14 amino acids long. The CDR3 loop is CASSPDRNSYEQYF. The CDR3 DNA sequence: TGTGCCAGCAGCCCTGACAGGAACTCCTACGAGCAGTACTTC. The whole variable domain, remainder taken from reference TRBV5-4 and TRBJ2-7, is ETGVTQSPTHLIKTRGQQVTLRCSSQSGHNTVSWYQQALGQGPQFIFQYYREEENGRGNFPPRFSGLQFPNYSSELNVNALELDDSALYLCASSPDRNSYEQYFGPGTRLTVT.

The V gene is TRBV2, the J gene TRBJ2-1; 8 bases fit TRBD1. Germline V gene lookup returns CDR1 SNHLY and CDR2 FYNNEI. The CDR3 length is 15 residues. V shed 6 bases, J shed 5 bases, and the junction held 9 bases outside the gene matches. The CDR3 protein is CASSELGTGNNEQFF. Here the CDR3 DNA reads TGTGCCAGCAGCGAGTTGGGGACAGGAAACAATGAGCAGTTCTTC.

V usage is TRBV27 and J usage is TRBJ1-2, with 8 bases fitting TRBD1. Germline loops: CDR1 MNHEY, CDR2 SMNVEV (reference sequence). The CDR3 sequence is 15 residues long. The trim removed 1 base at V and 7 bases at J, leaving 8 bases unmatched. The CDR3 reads CASSLYPDRGGGYTF. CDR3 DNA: TGTGCCAGCAGTTTATACCCCGACAGGGGCGGTGGCTACACCTTC.

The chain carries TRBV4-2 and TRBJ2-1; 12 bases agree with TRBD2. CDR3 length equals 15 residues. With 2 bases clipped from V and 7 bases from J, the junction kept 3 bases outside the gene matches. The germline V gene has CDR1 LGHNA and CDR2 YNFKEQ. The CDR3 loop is CASSQLAGGPNEQFF. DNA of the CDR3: TGTGCCAGCAGCCAACTAGCGGGGGGGCCGAATGAGCAGTTCTTC.

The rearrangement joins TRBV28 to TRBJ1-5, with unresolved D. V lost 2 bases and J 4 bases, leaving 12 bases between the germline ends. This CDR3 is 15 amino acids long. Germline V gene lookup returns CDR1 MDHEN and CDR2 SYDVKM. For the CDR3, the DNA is TGTGCCAGCAGTTTAGAGGGAGTGGGTAATCAGCCCCAGCATTTT. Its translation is CASSLEGVGNQPQHF.

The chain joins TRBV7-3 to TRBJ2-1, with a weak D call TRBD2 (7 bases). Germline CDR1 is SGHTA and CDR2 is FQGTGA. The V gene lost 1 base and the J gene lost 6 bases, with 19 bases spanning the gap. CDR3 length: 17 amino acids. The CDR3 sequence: CASSLRGGATSGNEQFF. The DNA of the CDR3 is TGTGCCAGCAGCTTAAGAGGGGGGGCCACGTCTGGCAATGAGCAGTTCTTC.

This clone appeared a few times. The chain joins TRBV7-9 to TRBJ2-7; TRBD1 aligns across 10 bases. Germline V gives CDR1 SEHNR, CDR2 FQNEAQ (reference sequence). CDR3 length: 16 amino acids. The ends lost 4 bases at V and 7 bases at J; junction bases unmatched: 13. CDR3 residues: CASSSLAGTGVGEQYF. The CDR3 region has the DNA TGTGCCAGCAGCTCCCTAGCCGGGACAGGGGTGGGGGAGCAGTACTTC.

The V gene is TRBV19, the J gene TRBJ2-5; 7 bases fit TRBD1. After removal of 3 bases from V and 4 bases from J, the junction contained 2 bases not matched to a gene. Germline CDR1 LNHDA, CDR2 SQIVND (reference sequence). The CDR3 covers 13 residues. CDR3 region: CASSIPGGETQYF. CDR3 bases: TGTGCCAGTAGTATCCCAGGGGGAGAGACCCAGTACTTC.

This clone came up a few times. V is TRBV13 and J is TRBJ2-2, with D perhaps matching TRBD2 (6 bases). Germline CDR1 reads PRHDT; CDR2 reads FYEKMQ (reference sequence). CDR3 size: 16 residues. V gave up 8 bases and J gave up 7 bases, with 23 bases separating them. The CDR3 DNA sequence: TGTGCCAGCGTATCGGGAGTCGGAGGAACTGGCGGGGAGCTGTTTTTT. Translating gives CASVSGVGGTGGELFF.

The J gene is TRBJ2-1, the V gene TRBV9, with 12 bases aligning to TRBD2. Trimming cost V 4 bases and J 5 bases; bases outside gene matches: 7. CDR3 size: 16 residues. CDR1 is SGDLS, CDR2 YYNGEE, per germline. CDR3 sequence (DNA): TGTGCCAGCAGCCCCCCCGGACTAGCGGGAAACAATGAGCAGTTCTTC. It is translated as CASSPPGLAGNNEQFF.

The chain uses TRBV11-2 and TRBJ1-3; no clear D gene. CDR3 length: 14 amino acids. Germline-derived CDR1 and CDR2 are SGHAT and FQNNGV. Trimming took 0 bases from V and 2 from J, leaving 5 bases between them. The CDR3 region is CASSLDWPGNTIYF. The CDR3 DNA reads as TGTGCCAGCAGCTTAGATTGGCCTGGAAACACCATATATTTT.

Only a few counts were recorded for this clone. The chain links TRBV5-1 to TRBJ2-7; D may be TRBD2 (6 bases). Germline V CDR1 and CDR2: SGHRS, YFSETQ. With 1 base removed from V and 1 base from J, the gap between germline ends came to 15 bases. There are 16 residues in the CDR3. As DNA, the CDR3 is TGCGCCAGCAGCTTGCGAAAGGGGACTGATTCCTACGAGCAGTACTTC. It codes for CASSLRKGTDSYEQYF. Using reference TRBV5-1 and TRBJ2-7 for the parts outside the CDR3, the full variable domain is KAGVTQTPRYLIKTRGQQVTLSCSPISGHRSVSWYQQTPGQGLQFLFEYFSETQRNKGNFPGRFSGRQFSNSRSEMNVSTLELGDSALYLCASSLRKGTDSYEQYFGPGTRLTVT.

CDR3 coding DNA: TGCGCCAGCAGCTTGGTCCCCGGTGCGGATGAGCAGTTCTTC. This translates into CASSLVPGADEQFF. The chain uses TRBV5-1 and TRBJ2-1, with no clear D. V was pared by 0 bases and J by 8 bases, with 12 bases between. CDR1 and CDR2 (germline): SGHRS, YFSETQ. The CDR3 runs 14 residues.

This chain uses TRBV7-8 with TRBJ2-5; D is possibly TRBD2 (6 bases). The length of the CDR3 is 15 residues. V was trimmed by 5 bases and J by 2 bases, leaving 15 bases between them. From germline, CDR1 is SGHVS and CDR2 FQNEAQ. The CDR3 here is CASSQMEGTQETQYF. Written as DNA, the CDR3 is TGTGCCAGCAGCCAAATGGAGGGGACTCAAGAGACCCAGTACTTC.

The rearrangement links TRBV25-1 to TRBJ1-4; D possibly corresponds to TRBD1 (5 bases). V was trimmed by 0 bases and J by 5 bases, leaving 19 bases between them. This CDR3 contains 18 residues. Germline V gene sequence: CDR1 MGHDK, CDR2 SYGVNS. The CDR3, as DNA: TGTGCCAGCAGTGAATATCCCTCCCCCGACAGTAGCAATGAAAAACTGTTTTTT. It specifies CASSEYPSPDSSNEKLFF.

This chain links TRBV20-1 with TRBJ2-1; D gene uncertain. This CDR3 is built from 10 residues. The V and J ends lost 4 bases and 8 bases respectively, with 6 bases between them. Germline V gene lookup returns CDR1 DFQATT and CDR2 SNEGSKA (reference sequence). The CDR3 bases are TGCAGTGCTATATTGTATGAGCAGTTCTTC. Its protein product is CSAILYEQFF.